Here is one TCR beta chain with its context. These data are taken from a study of T cells in Graves' hyperthyroidism and ophthalmopathy. Template material for amplifying TCR beta CDR3 regions consisted of RNA transcripts. Researchers ran a first-round RT-PCR on the TCR CDR3 using the HTBI primer set. Via MiXCR, TCRdb re-called the multiplex PCR reads, giving one row per CDR3 protein. The data contain roughly 30,000 distinct CDR3 sequences, under 55% of them singletons. This sequence originates from a young woman with Graves' hyperthyroidism. The sequenced sample was blood.

The CDR3 bases are TGTGCCAGCAGTGCTCGGACAGGCGGGGGTGCAGATACGCAGTATTTT. As protein: CASSARTGGGADTQYF. The rearrangement uses TRBV25-1 and TRBJ2-3, with D possibly called TRBD1 or TRBD2 (7 bases each). V was shortened by 4 bases and J by 4 bases, with 18 bases between the two germline ends. The V gene's germline CDR1 is MGHDK and CDR2 SYGVNS. The CDR3 covers 16 residues.